These 25 T cell receptor beta chains originate from one sample sequenced in a study of liver allograft versus peripheral blood T cells. In the study overall: Comparisons were made between T cell receptor repertoires found in transplanted livers and those circulating in recipients' peripheral blood.

One entry per CDR3 protein, called by TCRdb with MiXCR from the reads. The sample consists of some 14,000 distinct CDR3 sequences, about 19% of them appearing once. These receptors were taken from a human patient who had a liver transplant. Some T cells may arise from the graft donor.

By proportion, this clonotype is medium-sized. The rearrangement links TRBV18 to TRBJ1-1; TRBD1 might be the D (5 bases). The CDR3 loop spans 14 amino acids. Germline V gene sequence: CDR1 KGHSH, CDR2 LQKENI. Trimming pared 3 bases from V and 4 bases from J, leaving 12 bases between. CDR3 coding DNA: TGTGCCAGCTCACCCGACCGAGGGGTCACTGAAGCTTTCTTT. Translated, it gives CASSPDRGVTEAFF.

This clonotype turned up a few times. The chain uses TRBV27 and TRBJ1-2; 11 nucleotides match TRBD1. The germline V gene encodes CDR1 MNHEY and CDR2 SMNVEV (reference sequence). J lost 5 bases, V lost 4 bases, and 6 bases had no gene match. The CDR3 length is 15 residues. This CDR3 reads CASSSGQGAYYGYTF. In DNA, the CDR3 is TGTGCCAGCAGTTCCGGACAGGGGGCATATTATGGCTACACCTTC.

This clonotype is labeled medium-sized (0.01 to 0.1%). The chain joins TRBV6-2 or TRBV6-3 to TRBJ2-4; 7 nucleotides match TRBD1. This CDR3 contains 16 residues. J lost 0 bases, V lost 6 bases, and 8 bases had no gene match. Germline loops: CDR1 MNHEY, CDR2 SVGEGT. The CDR3 nucleotides read TGTGCCAGCAGAGTAGAGGGGGCCCTAGCCAAAAACATTCAGTACTTC. Translating it yields CASRVEGALAKNIQYF.

This clonotype showed up just a few times. V gene TRBV28 combines with J gene TRBJ1-1, with D unclear. CDR1 and CDR2 from the germline V gene are MDHEN and SYDVKM. The V end was cut by 4 bases, the J end by 2 bases, with 11 bases between. This CDR3 is built from 14 residues. CDR3 in DNA: TGTGCCAGCAGTTCGGAGCAACCTAACACTGAAGCTTTCTTT. Translation: CASSSEQPNTEAFF.

This clonotype has a handful of counts. The chain has TRBV13 and TRBJ2-7; 8 bases are shared with TRBD2. Germline V gene lookup returns CDR1 PRHDT and CDR2 FYEKMQ (reference sequence). The CDR3 covers 14 residues. The ends lost 5 bases at V and 6 bases at J; junction bases unmatched: 9. The CDR3 sequence: CASSTGTRGGEQYF. Written as DNA, the CDR3 is TGTGCCAGCAGCACCGGGACTAGAGGAGGCGAGCAGTACTTC. Looking up the rest from reference TRBV13 and TRBJ2-7 gives the full variable domain: AAGVIQSPRHLIKEKRETATLKCYPIPRHDTVYWYQQGPGQDPQFLISFYEKMQSDKGSIPDRFSAQQFSDYHSELNMSSLELGDSALYFCASSTGTRGGEQYFGPGTRLTVT.

Within the sample, this clonotype is medium-sized. The rearrangement uses TRBV13 and TRBJ2-5, with 9 positions matching TRBD2. Germline CDR1 is PRHDT and CDR2 is FYEKMQ (reference sequence). With V trimmed by 3 bases and J by 3 bases, 14 bases remained unmatched. The CDR3 has 18 amino acids. The chain's CDR3 is CASSFAQWGGREEETQYF. CDR3 bases: TGTGCCAGCAGCTTCGCCCAATGGGGCGGGAGGGAGGAAGAGACCCAGTACTTC.

This clonotype is termed medium-sized. CDR3 residues: CSVETFPGREVGDTQYF. CDR3 coding DNA: TGCAGCGTTGAGACATTTCCAGGGCGGGAGGTCGGAGATACGCAGTATTTT. The rearrangement links TRBV29-1 to TRBJ2-3, with 8 bases that match TRBD2. The V and J ends lost 3 bases and 5 bases, in that order; junction bases with no gene match: 16. The germline gives CDR1 SQVTM, CDR2 ANQGSEA. The CDR3 totals 17 residues.

The CDR3 reads CASKNQGGDIQYF. The CDR3 coding sequence is TGTGCCAGCAAGAATCAGGGGGGCGACATTCAGTACTTC. The chain is built from TRBV5-4 and TRBJ2-4, with TRBD1 as a possible D gene (7 bases). The V end lost 6 bases, the J end lost 8 bases, and 15 bases lay between the germline ends. The germline gives CDR1 SGHNT, CDR2 YYREEE (reference sequence). The CDR3 spans 13 residues.

This clonotype is large. V gene TRBV7-2 combines with J gene TRBJ2-7, with TRBD2 matching 10 bases. Germline loops: CDR1 SGHTA, CDR2 FQGNSA. V dropped 1 base and J dropped 3; count of bases not matched to a gene: 3. The CDR3 loop spans 15 amino acids. This CDR3 is CASSLDASGGYEQYF. CDR3 in DNA: TGTGCCAGCAGCTTAGATGCTAGCGGGGGCTACGAGCAGTACTTC.

This rearrangement joins TRBV28 to TRBJ1-3; a weak D match, TRBD1 (6 bases). This CDR3 is built from 16 residues. V was shortened by 8 bases and J by 2 bases, with 19 bases between the two germline ends. Germline V lookup: CDR1 MDHEN, CDR2 SYDVKM. DNA for the CDR3: TGTGCCAGCGGCGACTACAGGGTACGGGCTGGAAACACCATATATTTT. This sequence encodes CASGDYRVRAGNTIYF.

This chain's CDR3 is CASSGGERGQETQYF. CDR3 in DNA: TGTGCCAGCAGCGGGGGGGAGCGGGGGCAAGAGACCCAGTACTTC. V usage is TRBV5-6 and J usage is TRBJ2-5; 8 bases align to TRBD2. Germline V gene sequence: CDR1 SGHDT, CDR2 YYEEEE. The CDR3 has 15 amino acids. V dropped 4 bases and J dropped 2; count of bases not matched to a gene: 7.

This clonotype was seen a few times. CDR3 DNA sequence: TGTGCCAGCACGTTGTCTAGCGCCTCCTCTGGGGCCAACGTCCTGACTTTC. Amino acid sequence: CASTLSSASSGANVLTF. This chain uses TRBV6-2 or TRBV6-3 with TRBJ2-6; a weak D match, TRBD2 (6 bases). V lost 7 bases and J 0 bases, leaving 16 bases between the germline ends. The germline V gene encodes CDR1 MNHEY and CDR2 SVGEGT. The CDR3 covers 17 residues.

This clonotype is deemed medium-sized. CDR3 nucleotides: TGTGCCAGCAGTTACTCCGTCGGCGGGGGAGGGCACTACGAGCAGTACTTC. As protein: CASSYSVGGGGHYEQYF. The chain is built from TRBV6-2 or TRBV6-3 and TRBJ2-7; TRBD2 agrees at 7 bases. Trimming cost V 0 bases and J 3 bases; bases outside gene matches: 11. CDR1 is MNHEY, CDR2 SVGEGT, per germline. CDR3 length equals 17 residues.

The CDR3 sequence: CASSYSPGQPQHF. The CDR3 DNA is TGTGCCAGCAGTTACTCTCCGGGTCAGCCCCAGCATTTT. The chain combines TRBV6-5 with TRBJ1-5; D not certain. CDR3 length: 13 amino acids. Germline CDR1 and CDR2: MNHEY and SVGAGI. V was cut by 0 bases and J by 6 bases, with 6 bases left in between.

This chain joins TRBV20-1 and TRBJ1-5; the D is unclear. Trimming pared 2 bases from V and 1 base from J, leaving 9 bases between. The CDR3 is 14 amino acids. In germline, CDR1 is DFQATT, CDR2 SNEGSKA (reference sequence). CDR3 sequence (DNA): TGCAGTGCTAGATTCCGGGAGAGCAATCAGCCCCAGCATTTT. This gives the protein CSARFRESNQPQHF.

The chain is built from TRBV19 and TRBJ1-5; D unclear. There are 12 residues in the CDR3. The germline V gene encodes CDR1 LNHDA and CDR2 SQIVND (reference sequence). The V end was cut by 7 bases, the J end by 7 bases, with 11 bases between. The CDR3: CASKGRAQPQHF. The CDR3, as DNA: TGTGCCAGTAAAGGGAGGGCGCAGCCCCAGCATTTT.

This clonotype was detected many times. The rearrangement uses TRBV28 and TRBJ1-1; the D is unclear. Germline lookup yields CDR1 MDHEN and CDR2 SYDVKM. V shed 8 bases and J shed 6 bases, with 19 bases lying between them. The CDR3 is 14 amino acids. The CDR3 here is CASLSHGVRPEAFF. The CDR3 nucleotides are TGTGCCAGCCTTTCCCATGGCGTCCGGCCTGAAGCTTTCTTT. Combining the CDR3 with reference TRBV28 and TRBJ1-1 gives the whole variable domain DVKVTQSSRYLVKRTGEKVFLECVQDMDHENMFWYRQDPGLGLRLIYFSYDVKMKEKGDIPEGYSVSREKKERFSLILESASTNQTSMYLCASLSHGVRPEAFFGQGTRLTVV.

This clonotype turned up a few times. The gene calls are TRBV20-1 and TRBJ1-1; D is undetermined. V dropped 1 base and J dropped 2 bases, with 11 bases sitting between them. Looked up from germline, CDR1 is DFQATT and CDR2 is SNEGSKA (reference sequence). This CDR3 has 14 residues. CDR3 DNA: TGCAGTGCTAGAGTCCCGGGCCTAAACACTGAAGCTTTCTTT. Protein: CSARVPGLNTEAFF.

By sample fraction, this clonotype is medium-sized. This sequence joins TRBV5-4 and TRBJ2-2; D is possibly TRBD1 or TRBD2 (5 bases each). Germline CDR1 SGHNT, CDR2 YYREEE (reference sequence). Trimming cost V 3 bases and J 0 bases, with 9 bases left between them. CDR3 length: 15 amino acids. The CDR3 coding sequence is TGTGCCAGCAGCTCCCGGGGACCGAACACCGGGGAGCTGTTTTTT. This gives the protein CASSSRGPNTGELFF.

This rearrangement joins TRBV7-9 to TRBJ1-4; unclear D gene. Germline assignment: CDR1 SEHNR and CDR2 FQNEAQ (reference sequence). Trimming took 5 bases from V and 8 from J, leaving 9 bases between them. This CDR3 has 12 residues. The CDR3 region is CASSPGLEKLFF. The CDR3 DNA sequence: TGTGCCAGCAGCCCCGGTTTGGAAAAACTGTTTTTT.

Relative to its sample, this clonotype is medium-sized. The chain employs TRBV6-5 and TRBJ1-2; possibly TRBD1 for D (6 bases). Trimming pared 6 bases from V and 3 bases from J, leaving 17 bases between. The V gene's germline CDR1 is MNHEY and CDR2 SVGAGI. The CDR3 extends over 15 amino acids. The CDR3 DNA is TGTGCCAGCAGCCGTCAGGGGTTGGCCTACTATGGCTACACCTTC. Translated, it gives CASSRQGLAYYGYTF.

This clonotype was counted ten times or more. The CDR3 nucleotides read TGTGCCAGCAGAAAGGACAGGGGGATTATGAACACTGAAGCTTTCTTT. Amino acids: CASRKDRGIMNTEAFF. The rearrangement links TRBV27 to TRBJ1-1, with 10 bases that match TRBD1. The germline V gene encodes CDR1 MNHEY and CDR2 SMNVEV (reference sequence). The CDR3 has 16 residues. The V and J ends lost 6 bases and 0 bases, in that order; junction bases with no gene match: 7.

This clonotype was seen more than once but under ten times. The chain carries TRBV27 and TRBJ1-1; TRBD1 agrees at 7 bases. The CDR3 spans 15 residues. Germline-derived CDR1 and CDR2 are MNHEY and SMNVEV (reference sequence). With V trimmed by 6 bases and J by 1 base, 8 bases remained unmatched. The CDR3 reads CASRKIRDRNTEAFF. CDR3 nucleotide sequence: TGTGCCAGCAGAAAGATACGGGACAGGAACACTGAAGCTTTCTTT.

This clonotype is medium-sized. The V call is TRBV18, the J call TRBJ2-3, with D possibly matching TRBD1 (5 bases). Germline CDR1 and CDR2: KGHSH and LQKENI. CDR3 size: 13 residues. With 3 bases removed from V and 1 base from J, the gap between germline ends came to 5 bases. The chain's CDR3 is CASSPRGTDTQYF. For the CDR3, the DNA is TGTGCCAGCTCACCCAGGGGCACAGATACGCAGTATTTT.

This clonotype was recorded many times. This chain links TRBV6-1 with TRBJ1-6; D perhaps matches TRBD1 (6 bases). There are 16 residues in the CDR3. Trimming removed 0 bases from V and 3 bases from J, with 9 bases in between. Germline V gene sequence: CDR1 MNHNS, CDR2 SASEGT. The CDR3 DNA is TGTGCCAGCAGTGAAGCTACAGGGCTCTATAATTCACCCCTCCACTTT. This encodes CASSEATGLYNSPLHF.